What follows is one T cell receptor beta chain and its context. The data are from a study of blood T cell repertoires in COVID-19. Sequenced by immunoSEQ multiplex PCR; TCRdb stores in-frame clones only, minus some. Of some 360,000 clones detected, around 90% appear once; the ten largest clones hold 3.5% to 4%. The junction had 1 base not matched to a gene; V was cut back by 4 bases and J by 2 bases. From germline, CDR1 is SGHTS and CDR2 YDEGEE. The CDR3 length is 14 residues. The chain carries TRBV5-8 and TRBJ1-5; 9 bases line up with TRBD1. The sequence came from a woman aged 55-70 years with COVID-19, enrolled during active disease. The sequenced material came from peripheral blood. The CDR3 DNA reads TGTGCCAGCAGCGGGGACAGGGGCAATCAGCCCCAGCATTTT. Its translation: CASSGDRGNQPQHF.